A single sample is the source of the 27 T cell receptor beta chains below, sequenced in a study of pediatric ulcerative colitis. The repertoire was sequenced with immunoSEQ multiplex PCR; TCRdb's copy has only in-frame clones and lacks some. The data show 30,000 to 35,000 clones, about 81% seen once. One to two pinch biopsies were taken from the rectum during colonoscopy. The sample consisted of gut tissue. The source is a boy between 10 and 17 years old with mild ulcerative colitis.

V gene TRBV19 combines with J gene TRBJ2-2, with D perhaps TRBD1 or TRBD2 (6 bases each). Germline V gene data show CDR1 as LNHDA and CDR2 as SQIVND (reference sequence). V lost 10 bases and J lost 6, with 15 bases in between. There are 13 residues in the CDR3. The CDR3 sequence is CATRTRGAGELFF. CDR3 coding DNA: TGTGCCACCCGAACGAGGGGGGCCGGGGAGCTGTTTTTT. The whole variable domain, filled in from reference TRBV19 and TRBJ2-2, reads DGGITQSPKYLFRKEGQNVTLSCEQNLNHDAMYWYRQDPGQGLRLIYYSQIVNDFQKGDIAEGYSVSREKKESFPLTVTSAQKNPTAFYLCATRTRGAGELFFGEGSRLTVL.

V and J are TRBV6-1 and TRBJ1-1; 10 bases fit TRBD1. The J segment lost 8 bases and the V segment lost 2 bases, leaving 8 bases of the junction unmatched. Germline V gene data show CDR1 as MNHNS and CDR2 as SASEGT. The CDR3 length is 15 residues. In DNA form, the CDR3 reads TGTGCCAGCAGTGAATGGGACAGGGGTATTCCAGAAGCTTTCTTT. Its protein is CASSEWDRGIPEAFF.

The table lists this clone with a few counts. The V gene is TRBV19, the J gene TRBJ1-6; D may be TRBD1 (5 bases). V was clipped by 3 bases and J by 13 bases, with 19 bases between them. This CDR3 comprises 15 residues. Germline CDR1 LNHDA, CDR2 SQIVND (reference sequence). The CDR3 DNA sequence: TGTGCCAGTAGTATTTGGGACCGACCTATTGGGCCCCTCCACTTT. The encoded protein is CASSIWDRPIGPLHF. The full variable domain, rest sourced from reference TRBV19 and TRBJ1-6, is DGGITQSPKYLFRKEGQNVTLSCEQNLNHDAMYWYRQDPGQGLRLIYYSQIVNDFQKGDIAEGYSVSREKKESFPLTVTSAQKNPTAFYLCASSIWDRPIGPLHFGNGTRLTVT.

The chain uses TRBV5-8 and TRBJ2-2, with D perhaps TRBD1 or TRBD2 (6 bases each). The CDR3 extends over 14 amino acids. The V and J ends lost 1 base and 4 bases respectively, with 8 bases between them. From germline, CDR1 is SGHTS and CDR2 YDEGEE. The CDR3 region is CASSLSGATGELFF. CDR3 coding DNA: TGTGCCAGCAGCTTGTCGGGGGCCACCGGGGAGCTGTTTTTT. Variable domain in full (rest from reference TRBV5-8 and TRBJ2-2): EAGVTQSPTHLIKTRGQQATLRCSPISGHTSVYWYQQALGLGLQFLLWYDEGEERNRGNFPPRFSGRQFPNYSSELNVNALELEDSALYLCASSLSGATGELFFGEGSRLTVL.

There are a few counts of this clone. The rearrangement joins TRBV6-1 to TRBJ2-7; TRBD2 might be the D (6 bases). The length of the CDR3 is 14 residues. The V end lost 10 bases, the J end lost 5 bases, and 21 bases lay between the germline ends. Looked up from germline, CDR1 is MNHNS and CDR2 is SASEGT. The CDR3 reads CATRRDPGPDEQYF. The CDR3 DNA is TGTGCCACCCGGAGGGACCCGGGTCCGGACGAGCAGTACTTC.

The chain's CDR3 is CASSQRFLSEAFF. DNA for the CDR3: TGTGCCAGCAGCCAACGTTTCCTTAGTGAAGCTTTCTTT. The rearrangement uses TRBV14 and TRBJ1-1; D remains ambiguous. The V gene lost 2 bases and the J gene lost 7 bases, with 11 bases spanning the gap. This CDR3 has 13 residues. From germline, CDR1 is SGHDN and CDR2 FVKESK.

The rearrangement links TRBV27 to TRBJ1-5; 8 bases line up with TRBD1. CDR1 is MNHEY, CDR2 SMNVEV, per germline (reference sequence). Trimming cost V 5 bases and J 11 bases; bases outside gene matches: 8. This CDR3 has 13 residues. The CDR3 coding sequence is TGTGCCAGCAGTCCGTGGGACAGGAAGGCCCAGCATTTT. This sequence encodes CASSPWDRKAQHF.

The CDR3: CASSDIRGQETQYF. The DNA of the CDR3 is TGTGCCAGCAGCGATATAAGGGGGCAGGAGACCCAGTACTTC. The rearrangement uses TRBV7-2 and TRBJ2-5; 7 bases map to TRBD1. With 5 bases clipped from V and 5 bases from J, the junction kept 8 bases outside the gene matches. Germline-derived CDR1 and CDR2 are SGHTA and FQGNSA. This CDR3 comprises 14 residues. The variable domain in full, completed from reference TRBV7-2 and TRBJ2-5, reads GAGVSQSPSNKVTEKGKDVELRCDPISGHTALYWYRQSLGQGLEFLIYFQGNSAPDKSGLPSDRFSAERTGGSVSTLTIQRTQQEDSAVYLCASSDIRGQETQYFGPGTRLLVL.

The chain links TRBV7-9 to TRBJ2-3; D remains unclear. Trimming pared 1 base from V and 1 base from J, leaving 9 bases between. The CDR3 length is 15 residues. Per germline, CDR1 SEHNR and CDR2 FQNEAQ (reference sequence). CDR3 DNA: TGTGCCAGCAGCTTAGATTTCGAGCGCACAGATACGCAGTATTTT. Protein: CASSLDFERTDTQYF. Variable domain in full (rest from reference TRBV7-9 and TRBJ2-3): DTGVSQNPRHKITKRGQNVTFRCDPISEHNRLYWYRQTLGQGPEFLTYFQNEAQLEKSRLLSDRFSAERPKGSFSTLEIQRTEQGDSAMYLCASSLDFERTDTQYFGPGTRLTVL.

This chain connects TRBV6-1 to TRBJ2-3; TRBD2 matches 9 bases. Germline V lookup: CDR1 MNHNS, CDR2 SASEGT. The CDR3 runs 17 residues. J lost 6 bases, V lost 4 bases, and 14 bases had no gene match. The CDR3 DNA is TGTGCCAGCAGTGGGGGGGCCGGGACTAGCCTCGTGGATACGCAGTATTTT. This gives the protein CASSGGAGTSLVDTQYF.

In regard to this clone: The junction shows a germline mismatch at one end, possibly a read error. This chain joins TRBV6-5 and TRBJ1-2; the match to TRBD1 covers 8 bases. The CDR3 contains 16 residues. Germline loops: CDR1 MNHEY, CDR2 SVGAGI. This chain's CDR3 is CASTYSTGTGYYGYTF. In nucleotides, the CDR3 is TGTGCCAGCACTTACTCAACCGGGACAGGATACTATGGCTACACCTTC.

The genes are TRBV28 and TRBJ2-7; 12 bases fit TRBD2. This CDR3 spans 19 amino acids. The V segment lost 5 bases and the J segment 2 bases; nucleotides outside the gene matches: 16. Germline CDR1 and CDR2: MDHEN and SYDVKM. The CDR3 DNA reads as TGTGCCAGCAGTCTGCGAATACGACTAGCGGGGGTTTTGACCTACGAGCAGTACTTC. It translates to CASSLRIRLAGVLTYEQYF.

The rearrangement joins TRBV11-2 to TRBJ2-1, with a tentative D call TRBD1 (6 bases). This CDR3 region has 15 residues. V was shortened by 5 bases and J by 3 bases, with 14 bases between the two germline ends. Germline-derived CDR1 and CDR2 are SGHAT and FQNNGV. Here the CDR3 DNA reads TGTGCCAGCAGCCCCAGGGGACGTATCTACAATGAGCAGTTCTTC. Its translation: CASSPRGRIYNEQFF.

The genes are TRBV10-2 and TRBJ1-6; unclear D gene. Looked up from germline, CDR1 is WSHSY and CDR2 is SAAADI. This CDR3 spans 13 amino acids. Trimming removed 7 bases at V and 11 bases at J, with 15 bases between. CDR3 amino acids: CASTSSFGAPLHF. DNA of the CDR3: TGCGCCAGCACGAGTTCGTTCGGGGCACCCCTCCACTTT.

This chain joins TRBV29-1 and TRBJ1-1, with a tentative D call TRBD1 (5 bases). CDR3 length: 12 amino acids. The germline CDR1 and CDR2 sequences are SQVTM and ANQGSEA. The V end was cut by 7 bases, the J end by 2 bases, with 11 bases between. CDR3 protein: CSEIGDNTEAFF. For the CDR3, the DNA is TGCAGCGAAATAGGGGATAACACTGAAGCTTTCTTT.

This chain links TRBV27 with TRBJ1-6, with 12 bases that match TRBD1. The J segment lost 7 bases and the V segment lost 8 bases, leaving 6 bases of the junction unmatched. In germline, CDR1 is MNHEY, CDR2 SMNVEV (reference sequence). The CDR3 totals 15 residues. Here the CDR3 reads CASVGTGGGNSPLHF. In DNA form, the CDR3 reads TGTGCCAGCGTCGGGACAGGGGGCGGGAATTCACCCCTCCACTTT.

CDR3 in amino acids: CASSPDGTGYNEQFF. The CDR3 bases are TGTGCCAGCAGCCCCGACGGGACAGGCTACAATGAGCAGTTCTTC. The rearrangement joins TRBV7-2 to TRBJ2-1; 8 nucleotides match TRBD1. Germline CDR1 reads SGHTA; CDR2 reads FQGNSA. The CDR3 has 15 amino acids. V trimming: 5 bases; J trimming: 3 bases; junction bases outside the gene matches: 6.

This rearrangement joins TRBV7-9 to TRBJ2-5; D perhaps matches TRBD2 (7 bases). The CDR3 is 17 residues long. Germline CDR1 SEHNR, CDR2 FQNEAQ (reference sequence). V was shortened by 4 bases and J by 5 bases, with 23 bases between the two germline ends. This CDR3 reads CASSSGGLQGTVETQYF. The CDR3 coding sequence is TGTGCCAGCAGCTCGGGGGGTTTACAGGGAACGGTGGAGACCCAGTACTTC.

This clone came up once. V usage is TRBV6-5 and J usage is TRBJ1-2; no definite D call. V lost 4 bases and J 8 bases, leaving 17 bases between the germline ends. The CDR3 has 14 residues. The germline V gene encodes CDR1 MNHEY and CDR2 SVGAGI. This CDR3 is CASSSTLGSRGYTF. In DNA form, the CDR3 reads TGTGCCAGCAGTTCCACCTTAGGGTCTCGGGGCTACACCTTC.

V is TRBV9 and J is TRBJ2-3; TRBD2 matches at 9 bases. This CDR3 contains 14 residues. Germline loops: CDR1 SGDLS, CDR2 YYNGEE. With V trimmed by 0 bases and J by 4 bases, 0 bases remained unmatched. The CDR3 reads CASSVVAGADTQYF. The CDR3 region has the DNA TGTGCCAGCAGCGTAGTAGCGGGGGCAGATACGCAGTATTTT.

The genes are TRBV16 and TRBJ2-1; maybe TRBD2 (5 bases). This CDR3 has 16 amino acids. The germline gives CDR1 KGHSY, CDR2 FQNENV. Trimming stripped 5 bases from V and 1 base from J, with 15 bases between. The CDR3: CASSYLGGFSYNEQFF. CDR3 sequence (DNA): TGTGCCAGCAGCTACCTAGGCGGGTTTTCCTACAATGAGCAGTTCTTC. The full variable domain, in which reference TRBV16 and TRBJ2-1 provide the parts outside the CDR3, is GEEVAQTPKHLVRGEGQKAKLYCAPIKGHSYVFWYQQVLKNEFKFLISFQNENVFDETGMPKERFSAKCLPNSPCSLEIQATKLEDSAVYFCASSYLGGFSYNEQFFGPGTRLTVL.

This clone has only a few counts. This chain uses TRBV5-4 with TRBJ1-1, with a possible D match to TRBD1 (6 bases). Trimming removed 4 bases at V and 7 bases at J, with 17 bases between. This CDR3 has 14 amino acids. Germline CDR1 and CDR2: SGHNT and YYREEE (reference sequence). CDR3 nucleotides: TGTGCCAGCAGCACCATCCGACAGGCCAATGAAGCTTTCTTT. As protein: CASSTIRQANEAFF.

This clone was counted between two and nine times. The V call is TRBV7-6, the J call TRBJ2-1; a weak D match, TRBD2 (5 bases). Trimming shortened V by 0 bases and J by 4 bases, and 13 bases separated the two germline ends. The CDR3 runs to 16 residues. Germline V gives CDR1 SGHVS, CDR2 FNYEAQ. CDR3 loop: CASSLAPSGTYNEQFF. CDR3 nucleotides: TGTGCCAGCAGCTTAGCCCCGTCGGGAACGTACAATGAGCAGTTCTTC.

The genes are TRBV4-2 and TRBJ1-2; D call uncertain. V shed 0 bases and J shed 4 bases, with 18 bases lying between them. The CDR3 is 17 amino acids. CDR1 and CDR2 (germline): LGHNA, YNFKEQ. The CDR3: CASSQDVTQQNFYGYTF. The CDR3 region has the DNA TGTGCCAGCAGCCAAGATGTTACACAACAAAACTTCTATGGCTACACCTTC.

The rearrangement joins TRBV2 to TRBJ2-2; D is uncertain. Looked up from germline, CDR1 is SNHLY and CDR2 is FYNNEI. The ends were cut back, 6 bases at V and 6 bases at J, with 17 bases in the middle. The length of the CDR3 is 15 residues. The CDR3 loop is CASSRTPGSAGELFF. In DNA, the CDR3 is TGTGCCAGCAGCAGGACCCCAGGCTCGGCCGGGGAGCTGTTTTTT.

The V gene is TRBV9, the J gene TRBJ2-3, with 10 nucleotides matching TRBD2. The trim removed 4 bases at V and 0 bases at J, leaving 2 bases unmatched. In germline, CDR1 is SGDLS, CDR2 YYNGEE. The CDR3 spans 15 residues. The CDR3 coding sequence is TGTGCCAGCAGCCCACTAGCGGGGAGCACAGATACGCAGTATTTT. It is translated as CASSPLAGSTDTQYF.

The chain is built from TRBV9 and TRBJ2-1; no reliable D call. Germline values: CDR1 SGDLS, CDR2 YYNGEE. V gave up 2 bases and J gave up 0 bases, with 6 bases separating them. This CDR3 has 14 amino acids. The CDR3 coding sequence is TGTGCCAGCAGCGTTGGGAACTCCTACAATGAGCAGTTCTTC. This translates into CASSVGNSYNEQFF.